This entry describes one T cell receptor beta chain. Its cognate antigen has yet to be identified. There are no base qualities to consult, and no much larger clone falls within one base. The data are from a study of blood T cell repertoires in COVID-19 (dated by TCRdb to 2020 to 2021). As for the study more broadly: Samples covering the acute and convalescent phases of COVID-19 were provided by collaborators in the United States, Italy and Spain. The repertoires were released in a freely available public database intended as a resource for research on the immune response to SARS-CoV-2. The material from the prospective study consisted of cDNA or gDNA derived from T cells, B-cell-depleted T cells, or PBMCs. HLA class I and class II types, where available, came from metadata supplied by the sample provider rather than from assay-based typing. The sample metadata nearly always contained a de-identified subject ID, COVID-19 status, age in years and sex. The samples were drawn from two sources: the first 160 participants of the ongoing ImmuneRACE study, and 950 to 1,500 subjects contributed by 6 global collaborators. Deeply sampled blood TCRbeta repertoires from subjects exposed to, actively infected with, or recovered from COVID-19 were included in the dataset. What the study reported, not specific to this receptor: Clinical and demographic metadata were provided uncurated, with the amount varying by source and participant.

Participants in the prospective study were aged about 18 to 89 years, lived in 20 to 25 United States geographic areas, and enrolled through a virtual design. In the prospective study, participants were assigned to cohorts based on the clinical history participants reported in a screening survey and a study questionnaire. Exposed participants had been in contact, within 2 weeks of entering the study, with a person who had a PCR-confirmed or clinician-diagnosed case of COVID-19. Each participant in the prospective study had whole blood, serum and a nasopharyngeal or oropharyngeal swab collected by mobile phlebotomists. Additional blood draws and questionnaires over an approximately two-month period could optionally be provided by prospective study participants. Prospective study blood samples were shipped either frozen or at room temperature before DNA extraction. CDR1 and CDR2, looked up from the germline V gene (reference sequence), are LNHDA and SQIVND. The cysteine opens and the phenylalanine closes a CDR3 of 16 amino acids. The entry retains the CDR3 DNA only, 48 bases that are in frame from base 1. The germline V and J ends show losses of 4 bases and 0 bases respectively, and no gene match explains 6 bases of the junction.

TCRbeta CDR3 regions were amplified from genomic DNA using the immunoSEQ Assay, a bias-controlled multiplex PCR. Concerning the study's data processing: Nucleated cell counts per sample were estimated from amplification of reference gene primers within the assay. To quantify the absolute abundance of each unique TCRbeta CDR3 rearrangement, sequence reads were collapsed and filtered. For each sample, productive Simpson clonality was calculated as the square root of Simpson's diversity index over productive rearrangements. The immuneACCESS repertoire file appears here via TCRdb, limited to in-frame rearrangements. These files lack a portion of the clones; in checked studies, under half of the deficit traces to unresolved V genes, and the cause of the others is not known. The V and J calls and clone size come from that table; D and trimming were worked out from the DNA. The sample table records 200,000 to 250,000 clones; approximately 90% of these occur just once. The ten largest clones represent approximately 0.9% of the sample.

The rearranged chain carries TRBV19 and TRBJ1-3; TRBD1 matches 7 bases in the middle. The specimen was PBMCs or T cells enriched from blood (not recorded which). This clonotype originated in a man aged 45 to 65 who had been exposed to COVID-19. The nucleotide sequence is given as TGTGCCAGTAGTACAGGGGGTTACAGCTCTGGAAACACCATATATTTT. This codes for CASSTGGYSSGNTIYF.